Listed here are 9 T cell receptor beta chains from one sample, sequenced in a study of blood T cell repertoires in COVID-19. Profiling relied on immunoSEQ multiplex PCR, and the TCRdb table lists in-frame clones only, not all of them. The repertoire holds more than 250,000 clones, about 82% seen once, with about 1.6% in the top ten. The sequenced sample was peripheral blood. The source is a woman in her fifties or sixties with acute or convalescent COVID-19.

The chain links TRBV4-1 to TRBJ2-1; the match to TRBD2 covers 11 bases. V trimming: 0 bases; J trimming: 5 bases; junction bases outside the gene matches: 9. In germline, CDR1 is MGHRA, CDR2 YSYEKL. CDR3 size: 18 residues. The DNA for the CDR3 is TGCGCCAGCAGCCAAGATGGCCCCGGGACTAGCGGAAACAATGAGCAGTTCTTC. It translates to CASSQDGPGTSGNNEQFF.

The CDR3 DNA reads as TGTGCCAGCAGTCCTGGTCGGACTAGCGGGACAGAGACCCAGTACTTC. The encoded protein is CASSPGRTSGTETQYF. The gene calls are TRBV27 and TRBJ2-5; TRBD2 matches at 12 bases. The CDR3 has 16 residues. Germline CDR1 is MNHEY and CDR2 is SMNVEV (reference sequence). V was clipped by 5 bases and J by 4 bases; unmatched bases: 8.

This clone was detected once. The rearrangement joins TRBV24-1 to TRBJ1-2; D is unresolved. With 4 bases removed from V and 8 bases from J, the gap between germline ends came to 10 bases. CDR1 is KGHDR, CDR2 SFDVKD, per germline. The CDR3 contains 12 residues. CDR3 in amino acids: CATSDGRSGYTF. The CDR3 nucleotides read TGTGCCACCAGTGACGGGAGGAGCGGCTACACCTTC.

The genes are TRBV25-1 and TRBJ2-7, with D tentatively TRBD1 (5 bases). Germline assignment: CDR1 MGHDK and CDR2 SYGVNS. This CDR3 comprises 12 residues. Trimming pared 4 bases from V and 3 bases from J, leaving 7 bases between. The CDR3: CASSGDSYEQYF. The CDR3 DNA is TGTGCCAGCAGTGGCGACAGCTACGAGCAGTACTTC.

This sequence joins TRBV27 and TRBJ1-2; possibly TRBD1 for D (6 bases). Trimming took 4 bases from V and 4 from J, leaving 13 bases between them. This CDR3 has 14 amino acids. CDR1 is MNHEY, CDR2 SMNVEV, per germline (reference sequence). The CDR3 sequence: CASSSRQAPYGYTF. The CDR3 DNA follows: TGTGCCAGCAGTTCCCGACAGGCTCCCTATGGCTACACCTTC.

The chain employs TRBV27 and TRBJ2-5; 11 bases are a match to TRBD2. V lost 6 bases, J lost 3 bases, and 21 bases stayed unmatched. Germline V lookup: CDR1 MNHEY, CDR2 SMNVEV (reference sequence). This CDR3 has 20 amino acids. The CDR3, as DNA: TGTGCCAGCAGCCTCGGGACTTCGAGCCCGACTAGCGGGATTAAAGAGACCCAGTACTTC. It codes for CASSLGTSSPTSGIKETQYF.

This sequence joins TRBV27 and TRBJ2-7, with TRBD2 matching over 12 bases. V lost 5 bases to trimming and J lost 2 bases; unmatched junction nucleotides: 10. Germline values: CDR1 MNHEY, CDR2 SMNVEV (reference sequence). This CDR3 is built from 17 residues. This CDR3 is CASSDKFLAGGPYEQYF. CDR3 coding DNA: TGTGCCAGCAGTGACAAATTCCTAGCGGGAGGGCCCTACGAGCAGTACTTC.

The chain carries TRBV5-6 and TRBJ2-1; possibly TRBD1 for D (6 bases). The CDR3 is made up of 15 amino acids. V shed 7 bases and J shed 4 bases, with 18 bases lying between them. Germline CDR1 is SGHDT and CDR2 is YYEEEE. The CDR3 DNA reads TGTGCCAGCCTAACTCGGGACAACTATTACAATGAGCAGTTCTTC. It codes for CASLTRDNYYNEQFF. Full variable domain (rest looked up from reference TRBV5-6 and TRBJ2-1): DAGVTQSPTHLIKTRGQQVTLRCSPKSGHDTVSWYQQALGQGPQFIFQYYEEEERQRGNFPDRFSGHQFPNYSSELNVNALLLGDSALYLCASLTRDNYYNEQFFGPGTRLTVL.

The CDR3 sequence is CASSPLKPGATSTDTQYF. CDR3 nucleotide sequence: TGTGCCAGCAGTCCACTTAAACCAGGGGCTACTAGCACAGATACGCAGTATTTT. This sequence joins TRBV7-9 and TRBJ2-3; D might be TRBD1 (6 bases). Trimming took 6 bases from V and 0 from J, leaving 22 bases between them. The CDR3 runs 18 residues. Germline CDR1 reads SEHNR; CDR2 reads FQNEAQ (reference sequence).